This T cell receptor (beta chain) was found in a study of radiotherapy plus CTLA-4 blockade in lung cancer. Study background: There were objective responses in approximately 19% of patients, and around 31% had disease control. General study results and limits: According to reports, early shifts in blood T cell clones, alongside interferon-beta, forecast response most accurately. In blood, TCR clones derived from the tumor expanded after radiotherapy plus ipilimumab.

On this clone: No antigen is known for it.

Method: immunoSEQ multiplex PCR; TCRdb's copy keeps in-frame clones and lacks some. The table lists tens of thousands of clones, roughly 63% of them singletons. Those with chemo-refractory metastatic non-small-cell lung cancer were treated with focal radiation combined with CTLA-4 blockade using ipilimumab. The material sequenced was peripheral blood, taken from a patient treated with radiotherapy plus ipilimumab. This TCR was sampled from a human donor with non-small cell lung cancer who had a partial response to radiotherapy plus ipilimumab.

The CDR3 is CASSLGGSGPGELFF. The CDR3 DNA reads TGTGCCAGCAGCTTAGGCGGGAGCGGCCCCGGGGAGCTGTTTTTT. This chain uses TRBV7-9 with TRBJ2-2, with 7 positions matching TRBD2. The junction had 5 bases not matched to a gene; V was cut back by 1 base and J by 6 bases. CDR1 is SEHNR, CDR2 FQNEAQ, per germline (reference sequence). The CDR3 has 15 amino acids.